This TCR beta chain was found in a study of monozygotic twins with inflammatory bowel disease. The length of the CDR3 is 13 residues. Germline CDR1 reads SQVTM; CDR2 reads ANQGSEA. Blood was collected, approximately 2.7 ml per donor. No sorting of T cells preceded isolation of total RNA from whole blood. Findings and caveats of the study: Using the inverse Simpson index, IBD patients had lower TCRbeta diversity than healthy co-twins.

A note on this clonotype: Its antigen is unidentified.

UMIs incorporating a 6-nucleotide sample barcode were appended by means of template switching. Using the 5' RACE reads, TCRdb records one entry per CDR3 protein without DNA. With nearly 450,000 distinct CDR3 sequences in the sample, the ten largest clones hold more than 2%. The receptor comes from a human donor with ulcerative colitis or Crohn's disease, or a healthy co-twin of an affected twin (not recorded which). The sequenced material came from blood. The J gene is TRBJ2-5, the V gene TRBV29-1. The CDR3 region is CSVVRGDQETQYF.